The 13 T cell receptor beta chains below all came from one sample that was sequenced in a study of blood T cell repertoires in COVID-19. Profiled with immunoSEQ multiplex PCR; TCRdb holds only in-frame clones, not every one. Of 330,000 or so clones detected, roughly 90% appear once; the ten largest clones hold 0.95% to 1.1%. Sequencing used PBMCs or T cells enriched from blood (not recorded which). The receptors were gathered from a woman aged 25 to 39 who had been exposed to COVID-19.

The CDR3: CATSRAGGMNTEAFF. The CDR3 bases are TGTGCCACCAGCAGGGCAGGGGGTATGAACACTGAAGCTTTCTTT. The rearrangement links TRBV15 to TRBJ1-1, with TRBD1 matching 7 bases. The junction had 4 bases not matched to a gene; V was cut back by 3 bases and J by 0 bases. Germline-derived CDR1 and CDR2 are LNHNV and YYDKDF (reference sequence). The CDR3 consists of 15 residues.

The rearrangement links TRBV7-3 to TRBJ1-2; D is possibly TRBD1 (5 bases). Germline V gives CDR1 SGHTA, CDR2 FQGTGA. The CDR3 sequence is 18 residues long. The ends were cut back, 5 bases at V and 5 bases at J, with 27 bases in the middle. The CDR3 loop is CASSPSLGLGGLEYGYTF. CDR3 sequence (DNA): TGTGCCAGCAGCCCAAGCTTGGGTCTCGGGGGACTTGAGTATGGCTACACCTTC.

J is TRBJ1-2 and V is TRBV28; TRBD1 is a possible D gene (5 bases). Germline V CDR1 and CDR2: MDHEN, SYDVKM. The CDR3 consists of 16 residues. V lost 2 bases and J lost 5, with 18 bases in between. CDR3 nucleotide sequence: TGTGCCAGCAGTTTAGGAGGGGAGACAGCGGCGTATGGCTACACCTTC. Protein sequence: CASSLGGETAAYGYTF.

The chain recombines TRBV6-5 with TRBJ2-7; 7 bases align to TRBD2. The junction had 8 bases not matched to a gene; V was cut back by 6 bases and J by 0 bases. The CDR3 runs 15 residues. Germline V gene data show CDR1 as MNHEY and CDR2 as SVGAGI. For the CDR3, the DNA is TGTGCCAGCAGCTCCCCCCGGGACTACTCCTACGAGCAGTACTTC. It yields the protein CASSSPRDYSYEQYF.

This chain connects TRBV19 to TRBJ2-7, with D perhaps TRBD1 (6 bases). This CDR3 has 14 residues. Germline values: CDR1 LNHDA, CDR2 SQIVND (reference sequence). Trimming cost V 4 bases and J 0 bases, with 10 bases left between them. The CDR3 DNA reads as TGTGCCAGTAGTACACAGGGTTTCTCCTACGAGCAGTACTTC. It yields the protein CASSTQGFSYEQYF.

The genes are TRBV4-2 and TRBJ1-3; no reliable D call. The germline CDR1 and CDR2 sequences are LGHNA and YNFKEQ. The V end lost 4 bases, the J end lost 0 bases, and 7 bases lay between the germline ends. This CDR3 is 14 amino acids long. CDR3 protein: CASSRGSSGNTIYF. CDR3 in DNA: TGTGCCAGCAGCCGAGGCAGCTCTGGAAACACCATATATTTT.

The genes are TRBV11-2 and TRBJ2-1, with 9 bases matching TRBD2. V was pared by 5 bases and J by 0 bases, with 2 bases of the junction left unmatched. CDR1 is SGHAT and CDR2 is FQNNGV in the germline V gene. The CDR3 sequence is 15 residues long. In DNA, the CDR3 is TGTGCCAGCAGCGTTAGCGGGAGCTCCTACAATGAGCAGTTCTTC. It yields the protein CASSVSGSSYNEQFF.

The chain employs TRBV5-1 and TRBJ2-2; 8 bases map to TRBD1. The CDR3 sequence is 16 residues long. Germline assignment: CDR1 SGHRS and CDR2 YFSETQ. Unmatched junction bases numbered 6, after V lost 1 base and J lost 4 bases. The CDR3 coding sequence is TGCGCCAGCAGCTTGACGCAGGGGGCGCTCACCGGGGAGCTGTTTTTT. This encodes CASSLTQGALTGELFF.

CDR3 region: CASSQEEGAAAFF. The CDR3 DNA reads TGTGCCAGCAGCCAAGAGGAGGGGGCAGCTGCGTTCTTC. This chain joins TRBV3-1 (or the pseudogene TRBV3-2) and TRBJ2-1, with a weak D call TRBD1 (7 bases). This CDR3 contains 13 residues. The ends were cut back, 0 bases at V and 15 bases at J, with 15 bases in the middle. Germline V gene data show CDR1 as LGHDT and CDR2 as YNNKEL (reference sequence).

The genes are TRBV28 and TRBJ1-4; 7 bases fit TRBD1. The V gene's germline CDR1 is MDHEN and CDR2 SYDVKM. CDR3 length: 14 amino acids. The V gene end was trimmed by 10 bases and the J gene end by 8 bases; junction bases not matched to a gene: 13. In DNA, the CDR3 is TGTGCCACATCTTTACAGGGGTTGCGGGAAAAACTGTTTTTT. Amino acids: CATSLQGLREKLFF.

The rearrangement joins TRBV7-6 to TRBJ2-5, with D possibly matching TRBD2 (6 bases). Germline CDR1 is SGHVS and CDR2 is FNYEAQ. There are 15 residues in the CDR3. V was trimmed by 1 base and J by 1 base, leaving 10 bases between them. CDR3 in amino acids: CASSLGLATQETQYF. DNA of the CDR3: TGTGCCAGCAGCTTAGGCCTAGCGACCCAAGAGACCCAGTACTTC.

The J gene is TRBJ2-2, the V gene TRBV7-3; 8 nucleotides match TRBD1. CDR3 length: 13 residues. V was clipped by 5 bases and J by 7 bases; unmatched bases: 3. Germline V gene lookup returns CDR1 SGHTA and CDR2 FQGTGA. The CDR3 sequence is CASSPGGGGELFF. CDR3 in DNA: TGTGCCAGCAGCCCAGGGGGCGGCGGGGAGCTGTTTTTT.

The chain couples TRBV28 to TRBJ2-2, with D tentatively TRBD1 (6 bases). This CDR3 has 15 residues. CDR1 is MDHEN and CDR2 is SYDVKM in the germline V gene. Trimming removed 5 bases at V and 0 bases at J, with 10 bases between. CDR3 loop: CASSRDIANTGELFF. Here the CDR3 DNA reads TGTGCCAGCAGTCGGGACATCGCGAACACCGGGGAGCTGTTTTTT.